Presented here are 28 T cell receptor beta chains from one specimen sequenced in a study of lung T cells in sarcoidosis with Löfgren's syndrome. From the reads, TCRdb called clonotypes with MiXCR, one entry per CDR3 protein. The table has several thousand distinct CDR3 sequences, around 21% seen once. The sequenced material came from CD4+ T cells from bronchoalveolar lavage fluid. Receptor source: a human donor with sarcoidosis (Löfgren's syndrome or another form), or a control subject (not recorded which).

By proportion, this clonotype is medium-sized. CDR3 sequence (DNA): TGTGCCAGCAGTTATGGAGAAAGAGAGACCCAGTACTTC. Its translation is CASSYGERETQYF. The chain employs TRBV6-1 and TRBJ2-5; no definite D call. In germline, CDR1 is MNHNS, CDR2 SASEGT. The CDR3 extends over 13 amino acids. Trimming left V 5 bases short and J 4 bases short, with 11 bases between.

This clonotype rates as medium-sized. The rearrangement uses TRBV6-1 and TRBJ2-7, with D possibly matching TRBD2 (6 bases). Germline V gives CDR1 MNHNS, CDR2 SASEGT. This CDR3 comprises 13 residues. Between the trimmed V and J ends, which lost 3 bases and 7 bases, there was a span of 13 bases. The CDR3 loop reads CASSDLGLREQYF. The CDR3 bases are TGTGCCAGCAGTGACCTCGGACTAAGAGAGCAGTACTTC.

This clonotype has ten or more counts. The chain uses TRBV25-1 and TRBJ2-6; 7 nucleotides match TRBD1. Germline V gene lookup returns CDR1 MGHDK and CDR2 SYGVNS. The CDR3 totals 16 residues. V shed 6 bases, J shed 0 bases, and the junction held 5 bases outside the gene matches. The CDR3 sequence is CASSRQGSSGANVLTF. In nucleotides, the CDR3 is TGTGCCAGCAGCCGACAGGGATCCTCTGGGGCCAACGTCCTGACTTTC.

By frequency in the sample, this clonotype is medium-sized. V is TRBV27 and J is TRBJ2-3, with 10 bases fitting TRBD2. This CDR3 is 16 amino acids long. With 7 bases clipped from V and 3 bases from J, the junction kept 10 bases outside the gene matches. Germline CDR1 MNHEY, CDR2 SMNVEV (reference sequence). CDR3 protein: CASKIRAGGLTDTQYF. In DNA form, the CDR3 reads TGTGCCAGCAAAATTCGAGCGGGGGGGCTTACAGATACGCAGTATTTT.

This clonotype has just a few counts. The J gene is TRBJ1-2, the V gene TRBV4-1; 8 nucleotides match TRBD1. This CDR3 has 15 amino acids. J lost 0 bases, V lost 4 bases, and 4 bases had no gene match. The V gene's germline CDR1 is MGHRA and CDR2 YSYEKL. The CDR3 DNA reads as TGCGCCAGCAGCCTACGGACAGGGACTAACTATGGCTACACCTTC. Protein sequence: CASSLRTGTNYGYTF.

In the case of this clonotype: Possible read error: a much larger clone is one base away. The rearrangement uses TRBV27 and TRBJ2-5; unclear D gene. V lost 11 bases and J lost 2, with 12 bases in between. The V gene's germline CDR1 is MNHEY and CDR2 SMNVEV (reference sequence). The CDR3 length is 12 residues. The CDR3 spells CAPRGGQETQYF. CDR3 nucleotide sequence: TGTGCCCCCCGCGGCGGTCAAGAGACCCAGTACTTC.

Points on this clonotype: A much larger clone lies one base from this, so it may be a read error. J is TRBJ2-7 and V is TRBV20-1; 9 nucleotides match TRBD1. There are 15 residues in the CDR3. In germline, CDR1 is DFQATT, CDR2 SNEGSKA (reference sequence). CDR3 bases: TGCGGTGCTAGAGTAGACAGGGGGTACTCCTACGAGCAGTACTTC. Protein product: CGARVDRGYSYEQYF.

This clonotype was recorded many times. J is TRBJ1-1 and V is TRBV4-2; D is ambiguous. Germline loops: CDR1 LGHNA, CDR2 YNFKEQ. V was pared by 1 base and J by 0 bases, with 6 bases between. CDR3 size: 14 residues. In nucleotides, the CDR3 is TGTGCCAGCAGCCAAGGCCGTCTGAACACTGAAGCTTTCTTT. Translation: CASSQGRLNTEAFF.

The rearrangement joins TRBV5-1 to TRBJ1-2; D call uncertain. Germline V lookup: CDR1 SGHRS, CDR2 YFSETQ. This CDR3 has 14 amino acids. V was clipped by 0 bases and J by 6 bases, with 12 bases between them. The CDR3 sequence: CASSLARPEDGYTF. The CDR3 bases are TGCGCCAGCAGCTTGGCCCGACCCGAGGATGGCTACACCTTC. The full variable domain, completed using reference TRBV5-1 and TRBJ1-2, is KAGVTQTPRYLIKTRGQQVTLSCSPISGHRSVSWYQQTPGQGLQFLFEYFSETQRNKGNFPGRFSGRQFSNSRSEMNVSTLELGDSALYLCASSLARPEDGYTFGSGTRLTVV.

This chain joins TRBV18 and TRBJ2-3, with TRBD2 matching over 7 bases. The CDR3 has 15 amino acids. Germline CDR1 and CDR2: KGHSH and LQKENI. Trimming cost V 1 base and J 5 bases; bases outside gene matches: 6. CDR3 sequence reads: CASSPRRGEGDTQYF. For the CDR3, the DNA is TGTGCCAGCTCACCACGACGGGGGGAGGGAGATACGCAGTATTTT.

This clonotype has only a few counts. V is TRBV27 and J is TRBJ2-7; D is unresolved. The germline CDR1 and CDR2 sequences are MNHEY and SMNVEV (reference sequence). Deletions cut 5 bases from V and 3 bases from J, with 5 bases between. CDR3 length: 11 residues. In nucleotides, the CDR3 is TGTGCCAGCAGTGACTTCTACGAGCAGTACTTC. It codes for CASSDFYEQYF.

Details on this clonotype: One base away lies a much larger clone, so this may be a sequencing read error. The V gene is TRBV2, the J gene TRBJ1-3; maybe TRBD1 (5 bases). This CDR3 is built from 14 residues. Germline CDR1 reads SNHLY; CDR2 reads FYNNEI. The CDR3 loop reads CASSVGASRNTIYF. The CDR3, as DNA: TGTGCCAGCAGTGTAGGGGCCTCTAGAAACACCATATATTTT.

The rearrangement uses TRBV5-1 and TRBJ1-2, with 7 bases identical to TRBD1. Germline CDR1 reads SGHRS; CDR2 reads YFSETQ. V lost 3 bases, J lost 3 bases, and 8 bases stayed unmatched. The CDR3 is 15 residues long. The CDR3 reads CASSYSTGNDYGYTF. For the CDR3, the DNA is TGCGCCAGCAGCTACTCGACAGGGAACGACTATGGCTACACCTTC.

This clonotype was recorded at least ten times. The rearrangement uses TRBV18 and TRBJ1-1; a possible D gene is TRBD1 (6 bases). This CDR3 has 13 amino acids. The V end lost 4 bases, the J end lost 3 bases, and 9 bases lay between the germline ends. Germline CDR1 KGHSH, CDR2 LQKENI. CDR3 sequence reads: CASSHRVDTEAFF. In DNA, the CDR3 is TGTGCCAGCTCACACAGGGTTGACACTGAAGCTTTCTTT.

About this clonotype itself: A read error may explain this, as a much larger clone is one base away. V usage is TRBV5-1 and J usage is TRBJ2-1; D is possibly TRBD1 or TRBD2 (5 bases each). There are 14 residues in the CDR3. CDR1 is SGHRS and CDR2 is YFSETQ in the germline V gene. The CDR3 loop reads CASSLGTAWNDQFF. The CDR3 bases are TGCGCCAGCAGCTTAGGGACCGCCTGGAATGATCAGTTCTTC. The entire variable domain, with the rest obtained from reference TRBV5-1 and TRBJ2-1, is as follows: KAGVTQTPRYLIKTRGQQVTLSCSPISGHRSVSWYQQTPGQGLQFLFEYFSETQRNKGNFPGRFSGRQFSNSRSEMNVSTLELGDSALYLCASSLGTAWNDQFFGPGTRLTVL.

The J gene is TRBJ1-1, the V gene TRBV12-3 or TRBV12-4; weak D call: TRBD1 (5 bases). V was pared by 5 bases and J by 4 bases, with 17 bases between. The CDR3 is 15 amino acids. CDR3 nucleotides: TGTGCCAGCAGTCCCCGGACCCTAAGGGGCACTGAAGCTTTCTTT. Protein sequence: CASSPRTLRGTEAFF.

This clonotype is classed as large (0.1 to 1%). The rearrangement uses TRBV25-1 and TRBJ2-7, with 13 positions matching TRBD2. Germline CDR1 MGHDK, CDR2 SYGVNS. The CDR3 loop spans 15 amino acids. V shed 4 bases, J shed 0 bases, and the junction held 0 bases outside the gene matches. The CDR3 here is CASSGLAGGSYEQYF. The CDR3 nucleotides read TGTGCCAGCAGTGGACTAGCGGGGGGCTCCTACGAGCAGTACTTC.

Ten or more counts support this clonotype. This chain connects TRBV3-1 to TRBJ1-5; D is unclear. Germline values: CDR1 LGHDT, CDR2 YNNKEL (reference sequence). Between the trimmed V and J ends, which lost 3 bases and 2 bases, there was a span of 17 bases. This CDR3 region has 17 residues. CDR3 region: CASSQTGDYPGNQPQHF. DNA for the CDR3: TGTGCCAGCAGCCAGACCGGTGACTACCCCGGCAATCAGCCCCAGCATTTT.

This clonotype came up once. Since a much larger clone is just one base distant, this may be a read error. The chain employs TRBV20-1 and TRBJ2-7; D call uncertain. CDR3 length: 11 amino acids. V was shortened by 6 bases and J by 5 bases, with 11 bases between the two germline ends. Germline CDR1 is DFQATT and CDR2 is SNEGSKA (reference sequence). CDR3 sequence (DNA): TGCAGTGCCCGGGTCGTCCACGAGCAGTACTTC. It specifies CSARVVHEQYF.

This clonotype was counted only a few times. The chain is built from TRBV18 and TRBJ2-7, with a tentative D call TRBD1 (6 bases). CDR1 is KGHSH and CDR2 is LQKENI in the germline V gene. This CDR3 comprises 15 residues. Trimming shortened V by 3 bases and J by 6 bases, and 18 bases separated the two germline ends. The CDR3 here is CASSPSTGSTLEQYF. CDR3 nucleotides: TGTGCCAGCTCACCGTCGACAGGATCCACCCTCGAGCAGTACTTC.

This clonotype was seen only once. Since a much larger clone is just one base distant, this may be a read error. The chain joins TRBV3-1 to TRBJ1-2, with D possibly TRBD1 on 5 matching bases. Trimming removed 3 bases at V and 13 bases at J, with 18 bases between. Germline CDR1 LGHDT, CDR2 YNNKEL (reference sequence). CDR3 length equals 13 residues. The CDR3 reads CASSQEDPGKCTF. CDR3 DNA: TGTGCCAGCAGCCAGGAGGATCCAGGGAAATGCACCTTC.

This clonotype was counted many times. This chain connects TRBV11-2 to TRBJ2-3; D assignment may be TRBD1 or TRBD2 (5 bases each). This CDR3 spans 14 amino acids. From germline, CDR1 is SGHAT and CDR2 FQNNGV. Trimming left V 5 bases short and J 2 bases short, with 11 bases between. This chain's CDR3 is CASSRGAITDTQYF. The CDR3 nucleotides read TGTGCCAGCAGCCGAGGGGCGATCACAGATACGCAGTATTTT.

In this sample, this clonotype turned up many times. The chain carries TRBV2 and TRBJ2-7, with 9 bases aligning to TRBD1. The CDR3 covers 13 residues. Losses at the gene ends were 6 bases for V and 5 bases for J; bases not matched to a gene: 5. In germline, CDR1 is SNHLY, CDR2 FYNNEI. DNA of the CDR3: TGTGCCAGCAGGGGGGGACAGGGAAACGAGCAGTACTTC. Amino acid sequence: CASRGGQGNEQYF.

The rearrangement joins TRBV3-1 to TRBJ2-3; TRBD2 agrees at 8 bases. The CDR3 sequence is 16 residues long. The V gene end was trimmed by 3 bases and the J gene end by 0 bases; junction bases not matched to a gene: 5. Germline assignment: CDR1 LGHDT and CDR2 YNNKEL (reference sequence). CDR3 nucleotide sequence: TGTGCCAGCAGCCATAGCGGGACTACTAGCACAGATACGCAGTATTTT. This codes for CASSHSGTTSTDTQYF.

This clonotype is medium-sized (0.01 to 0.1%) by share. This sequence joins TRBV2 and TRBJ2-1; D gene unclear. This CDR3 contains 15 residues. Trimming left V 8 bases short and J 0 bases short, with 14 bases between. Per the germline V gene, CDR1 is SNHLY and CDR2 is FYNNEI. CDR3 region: CASHPPRNSYNEQFF. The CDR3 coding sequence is TGTGCCAGCCACCCCCCGCGCAACTCCTACAATGAGCAGTTCTTC.

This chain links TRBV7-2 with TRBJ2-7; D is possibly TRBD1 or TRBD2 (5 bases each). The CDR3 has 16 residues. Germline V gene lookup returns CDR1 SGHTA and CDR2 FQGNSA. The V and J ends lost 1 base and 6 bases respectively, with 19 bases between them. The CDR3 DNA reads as TGTGCCAGCAGCTTAGGTGGGACCCTTAGAGGTTTCGAGCAGTACTTC. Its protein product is CASSLGGTLRGFEQYF.

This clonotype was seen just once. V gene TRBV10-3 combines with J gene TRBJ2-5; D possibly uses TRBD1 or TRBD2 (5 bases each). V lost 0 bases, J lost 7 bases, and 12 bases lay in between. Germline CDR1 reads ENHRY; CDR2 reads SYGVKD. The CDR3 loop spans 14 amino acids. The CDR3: CAISESGPGGTQYF. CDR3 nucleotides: TGTGCCATCAGTGAGTCTGGCCCTGGGGGGACCCAGTACTTC.

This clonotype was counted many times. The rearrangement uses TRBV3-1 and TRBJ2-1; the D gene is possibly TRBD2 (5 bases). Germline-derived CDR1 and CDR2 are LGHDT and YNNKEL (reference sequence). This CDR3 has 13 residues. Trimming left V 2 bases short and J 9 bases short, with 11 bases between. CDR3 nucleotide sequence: TGTGCCAGCAGCCAATCGGGGTTGGGTGAGCAGTTCTTC. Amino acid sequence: CASSQSGLGEQFF.